These T cell receptor beta chains were read from a single sample in a study of shared clonotypes between healthy human individuals. Measured with immunoSEQ multiplex PCR; TCRdb has only the in-frame clones, and not every one. The sample contains approximately 1.4 million clones, around 98% of which appear only once. Sequenced sample: naive CD4+ T cells sorted from blood. Every receptor here comes from a man aged 25-40 years in good health. CDR3s include the opening cysteine and the closing phenylalanine or tryptophan. Fields, in order: V gene, CDR3 protein.

TRBV5-1,CASSLVPSLTYEQYF
TRBV27,CASRGGRWETQYF
TRBV5-1,CASSLKGQGAGELFF
TRBV15,CATRRSSGSTDTQYF
TRBV6-5,CASSSRTGVNTEAFF
TRBV5-1,CASSLVAGGPSTGELFF
TRBV4-1,CASSQVGIRRSGDEQYF
TRBV2,CASSEGTSPYEQYF
TRBV27,CASSLSAANANYGYTF
TRBV9,CASSVDGRTHIQYF
TRBV18,CASSLSDQPQHF
TRBV19,CASSIDHGTGNEKLFF
TRBV11-2,CASSLDWGLALNEQFF
TRBV2,CASSPKTTVNEQFF
TRBV5-1,CASSLGSGRHNEQFF
TRBV30,CAWSLRGTDTQYF
TRBV5-1,CASSLGSGRPGEQYF
TRBV18,CASSPQLVVGNEQFF
TRBV5-1,CASSLVGTGGFEQYF
TRBV28,CASSLVHNEQFF
TRBV28,CASRKDRSNYGYTF
TRBV28,CASSLSGWQGAYNEQFF
TRBV6-1,CASRVAGGPTAQYF
TRBV7-2,CASRGTSGPTGELFF
TRBV10-3,CATAPGANVLTF
TRBV5-8,CASSLKDRVNTEAFF
TRBV15,CATSREVTSFVFF
TRBV11-3,CASSLDGGEIQETQYF
TRBV9,CASRAGTANTGELFF
TRBV28,CASSFTGTGIDEQFF
TRBV18,CASSPLRPETQYF
TRBV5-6,CASSPRTGYSGANVLTF
TRBV18,CASSPVGVNTGELFF
TRBV6-1,CASSERGRGYNQPQHF
TRBV5-1,CASSWTGGRYEQYF
TRBV19,CASKWTGGGETQYF
TRBV5-3,CARPGPREKLFF
TRBV27,CASSFEGARDTQYF
TRBV6-1,CASSAQGAHGYTF
TRBV7-9,CASSLGTGLDNVLTF
TRBV27,CATSSQGYYNEQFF
TRBV14,CASSQIQGGGYGYTF
TRBV5-1,CASSLETGITEAFF
TRBV18,CASSARGAEYNEQFF
TRBV13,CASRGRSSYNEQFF
TRBV28,CATAEDLAGYNEQFF
TRBV5-1,CASSPWTQETQYF
TRBV7-8,CASSLEGQGAPGEKLFF
TRBV7-7,CASSPRATYNEQFF